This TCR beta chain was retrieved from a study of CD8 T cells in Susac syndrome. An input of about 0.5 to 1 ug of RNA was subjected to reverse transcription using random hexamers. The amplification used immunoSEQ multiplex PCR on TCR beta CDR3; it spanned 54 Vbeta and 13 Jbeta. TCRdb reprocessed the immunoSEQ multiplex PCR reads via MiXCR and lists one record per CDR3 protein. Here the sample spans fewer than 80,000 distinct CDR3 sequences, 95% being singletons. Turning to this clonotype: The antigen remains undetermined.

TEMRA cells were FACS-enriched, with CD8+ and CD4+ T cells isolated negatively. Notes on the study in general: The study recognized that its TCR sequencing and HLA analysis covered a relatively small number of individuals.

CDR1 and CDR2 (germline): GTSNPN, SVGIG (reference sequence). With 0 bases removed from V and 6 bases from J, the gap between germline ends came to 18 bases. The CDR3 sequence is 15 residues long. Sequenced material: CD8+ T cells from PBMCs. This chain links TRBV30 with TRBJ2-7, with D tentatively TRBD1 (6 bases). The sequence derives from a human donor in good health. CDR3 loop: CAWSVLGTLGAEQYF. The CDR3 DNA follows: TGTGCCTGGAGTGTACTAGGGACACTTGGAGCCGAGCAGTACTTC.